This TCR beta chain was documented in a study of cytomegalovirus exposure and HLA in healthy donors. Findings and limits, study-wide: Productive rates of about 87% or about 30% were seen for most TCR beta V segments in an earlier analysis. Among TCR beta chains, those listed as cytomegalovirus-associated numbered over 150. Later analysis identified a missense DCLRE1C variant that was linked to TCR beta V- and J-gene trimming. Several of the most significant clusters were apparently associated with common viral pathogens in a later analysis.

60 Vbeta and 13 Jbeta primers were used in PCR. Data came from immunoSEQ multiplex PCR; TCRdb stores just in-frame clones and leaves some out. The sample yields under 200,000 clones, about four fifths seen once. CDR1 is MNHNS, CDR2 SASEGT, per germline. This CDR3 is built from 15 residues. V gave up 2 bases and J gave up 1 base; unmatched junction bases: 2. With regard to this clone: Its antigen is currently unknown.

The rearrangement links TRBV6-1 to TRBJ1-5; TRBD1 agrees at 7 bases. The sample was PBMCs. This receptor was obtained from a boy aged 2 to 9 in good health and CMV-seronegative. CDR3 DNA: TGTGCCAGCAGTGAAAGGGGACAGAGCAATCAGCCCCAGCATTTT. This encodes CASSERGQSNQPQHF.